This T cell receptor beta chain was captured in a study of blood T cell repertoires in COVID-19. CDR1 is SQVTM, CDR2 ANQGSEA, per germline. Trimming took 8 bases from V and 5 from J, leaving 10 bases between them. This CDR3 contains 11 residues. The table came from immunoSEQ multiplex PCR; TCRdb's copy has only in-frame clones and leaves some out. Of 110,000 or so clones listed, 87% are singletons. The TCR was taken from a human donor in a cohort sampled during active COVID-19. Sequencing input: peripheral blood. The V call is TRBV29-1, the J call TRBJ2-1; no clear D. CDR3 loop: CSLLNDNEQFF. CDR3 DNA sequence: TGCAGCCTATTAAACGACAATGAGCAGTTCTTC.